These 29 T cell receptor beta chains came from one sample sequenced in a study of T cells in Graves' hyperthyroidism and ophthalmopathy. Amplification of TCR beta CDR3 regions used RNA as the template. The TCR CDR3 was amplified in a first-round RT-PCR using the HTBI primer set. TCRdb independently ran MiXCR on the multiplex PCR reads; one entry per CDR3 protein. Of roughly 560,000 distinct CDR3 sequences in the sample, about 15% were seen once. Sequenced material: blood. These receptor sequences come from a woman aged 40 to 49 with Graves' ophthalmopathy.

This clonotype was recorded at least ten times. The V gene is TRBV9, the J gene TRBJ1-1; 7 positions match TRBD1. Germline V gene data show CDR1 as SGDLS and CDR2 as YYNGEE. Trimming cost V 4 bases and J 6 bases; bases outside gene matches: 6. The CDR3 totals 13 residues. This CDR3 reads CASSLRTGAEAFF. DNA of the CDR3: TGTGCCAGCAGCCTACGGACAGGCGCTGAAGCTTTCTTT.

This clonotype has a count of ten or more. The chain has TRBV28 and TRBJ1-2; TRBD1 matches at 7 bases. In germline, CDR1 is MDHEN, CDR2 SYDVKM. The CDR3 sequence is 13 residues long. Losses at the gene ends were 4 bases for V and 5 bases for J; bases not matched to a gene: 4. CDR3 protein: CASSSGQTYGYTF. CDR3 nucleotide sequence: TGTGCCAGCAGTTCGGGACAGACGTATGGCTACACCTTC.

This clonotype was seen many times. The CDR3, as DNA: TGTGCCAGCAGTGAAGCGGCACAGCGACAGGACGCCTACAATCAGCCCCAGCATTTT. Protein product: CASSEAAQRQDAYNQPQHF. This chain uses TRBV6-1 with TRBJ1-5; possible D gene TRBD1, 6 bases. Looked up from germline, CDR1 is MNHNS and CDR2 is SASEGT. Trimming pared 0 bases from V and 3 bases from J, leaving 21 bases between. The CDR3 is made up of 19 amino acids.

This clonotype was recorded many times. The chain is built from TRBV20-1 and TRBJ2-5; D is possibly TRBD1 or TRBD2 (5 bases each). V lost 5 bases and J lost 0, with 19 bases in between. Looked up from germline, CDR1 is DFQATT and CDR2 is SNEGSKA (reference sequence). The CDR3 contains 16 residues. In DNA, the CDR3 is TGCAGTGCTCCCCCCCGGCTAGGGGACCACCAAGAGACCCAGTACTTC. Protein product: CSAPPRLGDHQETQYF.

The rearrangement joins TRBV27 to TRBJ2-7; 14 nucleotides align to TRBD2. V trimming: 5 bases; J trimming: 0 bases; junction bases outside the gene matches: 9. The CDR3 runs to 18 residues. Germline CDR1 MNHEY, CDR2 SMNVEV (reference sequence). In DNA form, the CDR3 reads TGTGCCAGCAGTCCGGGACTAGCGGGAGCCCTGGGCTCCTACGAGCAGTACTTC. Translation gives CASSPGLAGALGSYEQYF.

The CDR3 nucleotides read TGTGCCAGCAGCTTAGGGCCGGGACTAGCGGGGACCTACGAGCAGTACTTC. Translated: CASSLGPGLAGTYEQYF. The chain couples TRBV7-2 to TRBJ2-7; 13 positions match TRBD2. J lost 2 bases, V lost 1 base, and 5 bases had no gene match. This CDR3 spans 17 amino acids. Germline CDR1 reads SGHTA; CDR2 reads FQGNSA. Full variable domain (outside the CDR3, taken from reference TRBV7-2 and TRBJ2-7): GAGVSQSPSNKVTEKGKDVELRCDPISGHTALYWYRQSLGQGLEFLIYFQGNSAPDKSGLPSDRFSAERTGGSVSTLTIQRTQQEDSAVYLCASSLGPGLAGTYEQYFGPGTRLTVT.

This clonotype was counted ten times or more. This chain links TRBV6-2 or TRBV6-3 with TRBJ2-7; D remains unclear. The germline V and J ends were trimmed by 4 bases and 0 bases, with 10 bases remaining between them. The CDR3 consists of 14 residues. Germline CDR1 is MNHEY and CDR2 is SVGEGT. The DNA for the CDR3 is TGTGCCAGCAGTTTAGACGGAGCCTCCTACGAGCAGTACTTC. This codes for CASSLDGASYEQYF.

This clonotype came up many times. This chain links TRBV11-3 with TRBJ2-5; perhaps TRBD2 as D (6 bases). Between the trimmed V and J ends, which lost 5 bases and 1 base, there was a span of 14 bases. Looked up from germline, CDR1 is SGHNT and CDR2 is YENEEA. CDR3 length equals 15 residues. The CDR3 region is CASSLIPGAQETQYF. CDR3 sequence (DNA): TGTGCCAGCAGCCTCATACCGGGAGCCCAAGAGACCCAGTACTTC. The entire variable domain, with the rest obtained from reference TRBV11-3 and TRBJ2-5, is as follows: EAGVVQSPRYKIIEKKQPVAFWCNPISGHNTLYWYLQNLGQGPELLIRYENEEAVDDSQLPKDRFSAERLKGVDSTLKIQPAELGDSAVYLCASSLIPGAQETQYFGPGTRLLVL.

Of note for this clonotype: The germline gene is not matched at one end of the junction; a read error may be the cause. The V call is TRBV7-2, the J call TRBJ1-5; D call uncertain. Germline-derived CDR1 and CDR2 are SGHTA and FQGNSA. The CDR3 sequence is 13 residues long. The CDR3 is CASSPTADRPQHF. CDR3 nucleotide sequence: TGCGCCAGCAGCCCCACGGCGGATCGGCCCCAGCATTTT.

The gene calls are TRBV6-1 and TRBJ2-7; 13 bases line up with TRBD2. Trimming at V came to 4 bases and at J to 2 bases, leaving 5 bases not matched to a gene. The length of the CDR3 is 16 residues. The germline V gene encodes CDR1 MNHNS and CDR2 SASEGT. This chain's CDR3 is CASSGGTSGTTYEQYF. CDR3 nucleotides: TGTGCCAGCAGTGGGGGGACTAGCGGGACCACCTACGAGCAGTACTTC.

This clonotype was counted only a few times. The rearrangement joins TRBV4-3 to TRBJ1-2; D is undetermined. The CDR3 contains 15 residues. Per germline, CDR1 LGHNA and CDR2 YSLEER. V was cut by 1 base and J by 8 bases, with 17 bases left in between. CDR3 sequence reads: CASSQAVSLENGYTF. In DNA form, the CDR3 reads TGCGCCAGCAGCCAAGCGGTGTCTTTAGAAAACGGCTACACCTTC.

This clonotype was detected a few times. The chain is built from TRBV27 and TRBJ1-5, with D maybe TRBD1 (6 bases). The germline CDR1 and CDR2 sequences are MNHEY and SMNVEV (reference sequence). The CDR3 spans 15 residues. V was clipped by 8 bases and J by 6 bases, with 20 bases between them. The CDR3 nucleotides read TGTGCCAGCCCGAATGAAGACAGGCCCCCTCAGCCCCAGCATTTT. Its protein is CASPNEDRPPQPQHF.

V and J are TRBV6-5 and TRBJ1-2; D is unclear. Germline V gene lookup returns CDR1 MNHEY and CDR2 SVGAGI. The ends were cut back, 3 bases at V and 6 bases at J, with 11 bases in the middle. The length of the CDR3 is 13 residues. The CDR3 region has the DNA TGTGCCAGCAGTTATGGAGAAAGGGATGGCTACACCTTC. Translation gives CASSYGERDGYTF.

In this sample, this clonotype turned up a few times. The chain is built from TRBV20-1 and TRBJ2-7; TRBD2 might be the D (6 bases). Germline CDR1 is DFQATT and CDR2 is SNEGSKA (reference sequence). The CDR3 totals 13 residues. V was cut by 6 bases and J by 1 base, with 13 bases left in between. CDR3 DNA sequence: TGCAGTGCCCAAAGCGGGCAGTCCTACGAGCAGTACTTC. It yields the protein CSAQSGQSYEQYF.

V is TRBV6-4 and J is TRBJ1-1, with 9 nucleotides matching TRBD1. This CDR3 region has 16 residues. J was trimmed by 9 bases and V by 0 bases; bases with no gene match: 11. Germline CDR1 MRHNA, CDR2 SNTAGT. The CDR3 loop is CASSDSGDRGIEKAFF. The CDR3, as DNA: TGTGCCAGCAGTGACTCTGGCGACAGGGGGATCGAAAAAGCTTTCTTT.

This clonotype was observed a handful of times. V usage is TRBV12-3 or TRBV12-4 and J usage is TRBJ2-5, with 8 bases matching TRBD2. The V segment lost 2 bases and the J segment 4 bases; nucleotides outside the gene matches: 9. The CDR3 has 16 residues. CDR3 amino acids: CASSLSGAGVGETQYF. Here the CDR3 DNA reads TGTGCCAGCAGTTTATCTGGAGCGGGAGTGGGAGAGACCCAGTACTTC.

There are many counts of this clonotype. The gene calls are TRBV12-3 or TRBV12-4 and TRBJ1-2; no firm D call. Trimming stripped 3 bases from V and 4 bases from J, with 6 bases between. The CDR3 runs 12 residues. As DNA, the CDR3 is TGTGCCAGCAGTTTCTCATCCTATGGCTACACCTTC. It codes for CASSFSSYGYTF.

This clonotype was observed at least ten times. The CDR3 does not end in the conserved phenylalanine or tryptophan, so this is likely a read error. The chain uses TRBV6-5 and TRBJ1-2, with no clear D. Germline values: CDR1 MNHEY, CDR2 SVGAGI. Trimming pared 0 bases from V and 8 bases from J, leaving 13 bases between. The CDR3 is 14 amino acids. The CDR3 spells CASSYSAVSRGYTL. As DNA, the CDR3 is TGTGCCAGCAGTTACTCCGCCGTCTCTCGGGGCTACACCCTC.

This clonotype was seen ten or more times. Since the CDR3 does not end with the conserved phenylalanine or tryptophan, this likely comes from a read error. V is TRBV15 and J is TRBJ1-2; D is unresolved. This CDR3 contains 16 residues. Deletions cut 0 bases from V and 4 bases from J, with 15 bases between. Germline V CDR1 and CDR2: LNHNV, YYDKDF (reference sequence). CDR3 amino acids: CATSRENRYSTYGYTL. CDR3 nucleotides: TGTGCCACCAGCAGAGAAAACCGCTATTCAACCTATGGCTACACCCTC.

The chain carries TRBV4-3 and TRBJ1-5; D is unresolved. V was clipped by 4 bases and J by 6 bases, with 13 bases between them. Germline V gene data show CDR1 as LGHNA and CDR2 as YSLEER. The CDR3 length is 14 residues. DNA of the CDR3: TGCGCCAGCAGCCCTTCCCGACATTTTCAGCCCCAGCATTTT. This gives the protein CASSPSRHFQPQHF.

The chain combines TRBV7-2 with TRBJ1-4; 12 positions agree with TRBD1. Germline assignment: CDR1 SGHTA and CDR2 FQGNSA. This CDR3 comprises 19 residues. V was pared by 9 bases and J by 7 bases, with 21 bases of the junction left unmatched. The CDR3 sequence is CASRPTGTGGALLSEKLFF. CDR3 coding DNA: TGTGCCAGTAGACCTACCGGGACAGGGGGCGCCTTGCTTAGTGAAAAACTGTTTTTT.

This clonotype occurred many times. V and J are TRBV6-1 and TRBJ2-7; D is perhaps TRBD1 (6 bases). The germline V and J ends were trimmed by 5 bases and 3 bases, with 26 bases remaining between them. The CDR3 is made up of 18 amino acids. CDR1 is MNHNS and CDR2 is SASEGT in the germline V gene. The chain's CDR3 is CASSQLGQRADRIYEQYF. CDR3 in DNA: TGTGCCAGCAGTCAATTAGGACAGAGGGCGGATCGAATCTACGAGCAGTACTTC.

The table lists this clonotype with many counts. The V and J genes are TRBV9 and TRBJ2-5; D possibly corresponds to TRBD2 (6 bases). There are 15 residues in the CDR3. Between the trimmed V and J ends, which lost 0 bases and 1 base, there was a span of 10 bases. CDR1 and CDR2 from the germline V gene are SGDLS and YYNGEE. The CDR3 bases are TGTGCCAGCAGCGTAGCGGCGGGACTCCAAGAGACCCAGTACTTC. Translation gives CASSVAAGLQETQYF.

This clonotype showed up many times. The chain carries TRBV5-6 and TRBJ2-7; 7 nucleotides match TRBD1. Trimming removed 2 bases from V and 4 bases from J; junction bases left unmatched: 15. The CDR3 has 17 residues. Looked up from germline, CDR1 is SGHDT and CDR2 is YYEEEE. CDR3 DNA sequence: TGTGCCAGCAGCTTCCGTGCCTTCGGGACAGCGAGTTACGAGCAGTACTTC. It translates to CASSFRAFGTASYEQYF.

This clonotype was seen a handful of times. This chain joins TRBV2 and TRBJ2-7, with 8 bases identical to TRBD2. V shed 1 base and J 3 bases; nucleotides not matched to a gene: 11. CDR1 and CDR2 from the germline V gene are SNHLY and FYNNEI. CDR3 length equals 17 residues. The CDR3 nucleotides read TGTGCCAGCAGTGAAGGCGGACTAAGCGGGAGTGTCTACGAGCAGTACTTC. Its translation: CASSEGGLSGSVYEQYF.

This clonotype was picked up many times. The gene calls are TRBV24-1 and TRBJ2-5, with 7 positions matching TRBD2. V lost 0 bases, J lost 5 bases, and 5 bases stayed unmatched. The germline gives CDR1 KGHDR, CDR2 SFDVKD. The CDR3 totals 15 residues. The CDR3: CATSDLGGGFETQYF. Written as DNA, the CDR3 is TGTGCCACCAGTGATTTGGGGGGGGGGTTCGAGACCCAGTACTTC.

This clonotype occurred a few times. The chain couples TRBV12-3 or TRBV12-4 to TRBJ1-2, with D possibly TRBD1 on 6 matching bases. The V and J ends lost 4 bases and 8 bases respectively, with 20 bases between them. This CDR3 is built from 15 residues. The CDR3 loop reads CASSSSRGRQRGYTF. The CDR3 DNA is TGTGCCAGCAGTTCCTCCAGGGGACGTCAGAGGGGCTACACCTTC.

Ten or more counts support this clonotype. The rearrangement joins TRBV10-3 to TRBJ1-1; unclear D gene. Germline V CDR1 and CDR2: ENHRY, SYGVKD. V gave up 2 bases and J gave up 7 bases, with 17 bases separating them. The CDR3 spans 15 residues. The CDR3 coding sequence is TGTGCCATCAGTGAGCGAGAGGGTGGGGAAGGTGAAGCTTTCTTT. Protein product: CAISEREGGEGEAFF.

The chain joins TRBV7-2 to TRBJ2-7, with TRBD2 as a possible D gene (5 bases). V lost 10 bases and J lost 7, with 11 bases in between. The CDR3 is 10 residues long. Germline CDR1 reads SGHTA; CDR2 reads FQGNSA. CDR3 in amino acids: CATRTWEQYF. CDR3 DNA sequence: TGTGCCACCAGGACTTGGGAGCAGTACTTC.